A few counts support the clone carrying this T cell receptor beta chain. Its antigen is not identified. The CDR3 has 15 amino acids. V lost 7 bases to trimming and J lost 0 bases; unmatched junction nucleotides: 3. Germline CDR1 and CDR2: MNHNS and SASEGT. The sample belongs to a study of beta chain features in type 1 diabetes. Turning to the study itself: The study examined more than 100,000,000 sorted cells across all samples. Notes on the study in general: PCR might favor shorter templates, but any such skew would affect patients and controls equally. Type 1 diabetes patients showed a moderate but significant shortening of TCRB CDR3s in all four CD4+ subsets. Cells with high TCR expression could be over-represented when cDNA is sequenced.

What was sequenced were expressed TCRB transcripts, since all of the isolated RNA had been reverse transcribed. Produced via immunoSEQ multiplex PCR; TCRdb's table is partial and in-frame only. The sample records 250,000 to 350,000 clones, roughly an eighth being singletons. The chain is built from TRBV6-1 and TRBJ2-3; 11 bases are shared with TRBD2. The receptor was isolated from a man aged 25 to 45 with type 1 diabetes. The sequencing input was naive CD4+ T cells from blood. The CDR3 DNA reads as TGTGCCAGCACCCGGACTAGCGGGAGCACAGATACGCAGTATTTT. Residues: CASTRTSGSTDTQYF.